Below are 30 T cell receptor beta chains sequenced from a single sample in a study of CD8+ T cells in alopecia areata. The sequencing template was cDNA reverse transcribed from extracted RNA. Only in-frame clones appear in the TCRdb table, and some are missing; sequencing was by immunoSEQ multiplex PCR. The sample has some 110,000 clones, about 61% seen once. Sequencing input: CD4+ T cells sorted from blood. The receptors here all came from a human donor in good health.

The V gene is TRBV30, the J gene TRBJ1-1; 9 bases agree with TRBD1. CDR3 size: 16 residues. Germline-derived CDR1 and CDR2 are GTSNPN and SVGIG (reference sequence). J gave up 7 bases and V 2 bases, and 14 bases lay outside the gene matches. In DNA, the CDR3 is TGTGCCTGGAGTCCCTCGGGGACAGGGAGAAGGATTGAAGCTTTCTTT. It codes for CAWSPSGTGRRIEAFF.

V and J are TRBV2 and TRBJ2-7; D remains unclear. Trimming stripped 1 base from V and 3 bases from J, with 7 bases between. The CDR3 extends over 13 amino acids. CDR1 and CDR2 (germline): SNHLY, FYNNEI. The CDR3: CASSEVVGYEQYF. In DNA form, the CDR3 reads TGTGCCAGCAGTGAAGTGGTCGGCTACGAGCAGTACTTC.

This chain connects TRBV5-1 to TRBJ1-1; D not certain. The CDR3 is 12 amino acids. The V gene lost 5 bases and the J gene lost 0 bases, with 5 bases spanning the gap. Germline V gene data show CDR1 as SGHRS and CDR2 as YFSETQ. This chain's CDR3 is CASRRVNTEAFF. The CDR3 bases are TGCGCCAGCAGGCGGGTGAACACTGAAGCTTTCTTT.

Only a few counts were recorded for this clone. V usage is TRBV7-2 and J usage is TRBJ1-5, with D unclear. Germline values: CDR1 SGHTA, CDR2 FQGNSA. Deletions cut 4 bases from V and 4 bases from J, with 11 bases between. The CDR3 is 14 residues long. The CDR3 loop is CASSYDAGNQPQHF. As DNA, the CDR3 is TGTGCCAGCAGCTATGACGCGGGGAATCAGCCCCAGCATTTT.

The chain uses TRBV2 and TRBJ1-5; tentatively, D is TRBD1 (6 bases). Germline CDR1 and CDR2: SNHLY and FYNNEI. Trimming left V 6 bases short and J 3 bases short, with 12 bases between. This CDR3 contains 14 residues. The DNA for the CDR3 is TGTGCCAGCAGGTTCCCAGGGGCCAATCAGCCCCAGCATTTT. Translating gives CASRFPGANQPQHF.

This clone was observed once. This chain links TRBV6-1 with TRBJ1-5, with D possibly TRBD1 on 5 matching bases. The germline V and J ends were trimmed by 3 bases and 0 bases, with 9 bases remaining between them. The CDR3 has 15 amino acids. Germline V gene lookup returns CDR1 MNHNS and CDR2 SASEGT. The CDR3 loop reads CASSDQGYSNQPQHF. The DNA of the CDR3 is TGTGCCAGCAGTGACCAGGGTTATAGCAATCAGCCCCAGCATTTT.

This clone was seen just once. The chain employs TRBV4-1 and TRBJ2-3; D not resolved. There are 14 residues in the CDR3. Germline CDR1 MGHRA, CDR2 YSYEKL. Between the trimmed V and J ends, which lost 2 bases and 0 bases, there was a span of 6 bases. The CDR3 DNA reads as TGCGCCAGCAGCCAACTTGGGAGCACAGATACGCAGTATTTT. Translating gives CASSQLGSTDTQYF.

This chain connects TRBV11-2 to TRBJ2-2; no firm D call. Germline V lookup: CDR1 SGHAT, CDR2 FQNNGV. The CDR3 loop spans 13 amino acids. The V end lost 0 bases, the J end lost 5 bases, and 4 bases lay between the germline ends. CDR3 nucleotide sequence: TGTGCCAGCAGCTTAGAACAGACCGGGGAGCTGTTTTTT. Translating it yields CASSLEQTGELFF.

The chain carries TRBV25-1 and TRBJ2-6; D might be TRBD1 (6 bases). CDR1 and CDR2 from the germline V gene are MGHDK and SYGVNS. The CDR3 sequence is 18 residues long. Trimming removed 4 bases at V and 0 bases at J, with 16 bases between. CDR3 region: CASSAGRETGSGANVLTF. The CDR3 DNA reads TGTGCCAGCAGTGCGGGAAGAGAGACAGGCTCTGGGGCCAACGTCCTGACTTTC. The variable domain in full, completed from reference TRBV25-1 and TRBJ2-6, reads EADIYQTPRYLVIGTGKKITLECSQTMGHDKMYWYQQDPGMELHLIHYSYGVNSTEKGDLSSESTVSRIRTEHFPLTLESARPSHTSQYLCASSAGRETGSGANVLTFGAGSRLTVL.

V gene TRBV18 combines with J gene TRBJ2-3, with TRBD1 matching over 7 bases. Per the germline V gene, CDR1 is KGHSH and CDR2 is LQKENI. V shed 2 bases, J shed 0 bases, and the junction held 2 bases outside the gene matches. The CDR3 length is 15 residues. The CDR3 reads CASSPKGASTDTQYF. The CDR3 DNA is TGTGCCAGCTCACCAAAGGGGGCTAGCACAGATACGCAGTATTTT.

The chain combines TRBV4-2 with TRBJ1-2; the D is unclear. This CDR3 is 15 amino acids long. V was clipped by 0 bases and J by 6 bases, with 14 bases between them. CDR1 and CDR2 (germline): LGHNA, YNFKEQ. The CDR3 sequence is CASSQEGSSANGYTF. CDR3 nucleotide sequence: TGTGCCAGCAGCCAAGAAGGCTCCAGTGCGAATGGCTACACCTTC.

This clone was counted between two and nine times. The CDR3 is CASSSNRGNYNEQFF. The CDR3 bases are TGTGCCAGCAGCTCGAACAGGGGCAACTACAATGAGCAGTTCTTC. The V call is TRBV7-8, the J call TRBJ2-1; 7 nucleotides align to TRBD1. With 4 bases clipped from V and 3 bases from J, the junction kept 6 bases outside the gene matches. Germline CDR1 SGHVS, CDR2 FQNEAQ. This CDR3 spans 15 amino acids.

This clone was recorded a few times. J is TRBJ1-3 and V is TRBV10-1; D unclear. Per germline, CDR1 WNHNN and CDR2 SYGVQD (reference sequence). The CDR3 is 13 residues long. V was pared by 0 bases and J by 2 bases, with 2 bases between. CDR3 nucleotide sequence: TGCGCCAGCAGTGAGTCGACTGGAAACACCATATATTTT. Translating gives CASSESTGNTIYF.

The chain couples TRBV7-9 to TRBJ1-2, with D hard to call. V lost 3 bases, J lost 8 bases, and 16 bases lay in between. Germline V gives CDR1 SEHNR, CDR2 FQNEAQ (reference sequence). CDR3 length: 14 amino acids. CDR3 DNA: TGTGCCAGCAGCTTGAGTGGCTACTATGCGGGCTACACCTTC. Translating gives CASSLSGYYAGYTF.

This clone was observed a handful of times. The chain employs TRBV30 and TRBJ2-1; D is possibly TRBD2 (5 bases). This CDR3 contains 13 residues. Trimming shortened V by 8 bases and J by 8 bases, and 19 bases separated the two germline ends. CDR1 is GTSNPN, CDR2 SVGIG, per germline (reference sequence). CDR3 DNA sequence: TGTGCCCGGACGGACTTCGGGCCTGATGAGCAGTTCTTC. It is translated as CARTDFGPDEQFF.

This rearrangement joins TRBV9 to TRBJ1-2; 9 positions agree with TRBD1. Germline CDR1 is SGDLS and CDR2 is YYNGEE. V trimming: 3 bases; J trimming: 6 bases; junction bases outside the gene matches: 3. The length of the CDR3 is 13 residues. CDR3 nucleotides: TGTGCCAGCAGCGACGGGGACAGGGATGGCTACACCTTC. Protein: CASSDGDRDGYTF.

This clone was recorded a few times. The rearrangement uses TRBV7-2 and TRBJ2-5; possible D gene TRBD2, 6 bases. Trimming removed 5 bases from V and 4 bases from J, with 17 bases in between. Germline loops: CDR1 SGHTA, CDR2 FQGNSA. This CDR3 is 15 amino acids long. CDR3 loop: CASSPTNGGRETQYF. CDR3 bases: TGTGCCAGCAGCCCCACGAACGGGGGAAGAGAGACCCAGTACTTC.

The rearrangement uses TRBV6-1 and TRBJ2-2; no clear D. Trimming stripped 0 bases from V and 5 bases from J, with 4 bases between. This CDR3 spans 13 amino acids. Germline CDR1 MNHNS, CDR2 SASEGT. This CDR3 is CASSEARTGELFF. The CDR3 nucleotides read TGTGCCAGCAGTGAAGCACGAACCGGGGAGCTGTTTTTT.

V gene TRBV2 combines with J gene TRBJ2-7, with D unclear. Germline lookup yields CDR1 SNHLY and CDR2 FYNNEI. V was shortened by 3 bases and J by 2 bases, with 8 bases between the two germline ends. This CDR3 comprises 13 residues. The CDR3 region has the DNA TGTGCCAGCAGTGACCTGGCCCCCTACGAGCAGTACTTC. Its protein is CASSDLAPYEQYF.

V usage is TRBV7-3 and J usage is TRBJ2-3; perhaps TRBD2 as D (7 bases). This CDR3 is built from 14 residues. The germline V and J ends were trimmed by 5 bases and 1 base, with 10 bases remaining between them. CDR1 is SGHTA and CDR2 is FQGTGA in the germline V gene. CDR3 nucleotides: TGTGCCAGCAGCAGGGGGGGCGGCACAGATACGCAGTATTTT. It encodes CASSRGGGTDTQYF. The full variable domain, its missing parts supplied by reference TRBV7-3 and TRBJ2-3, is GAGVSQTPSNKVTEKGKYVELRCDPISGHTALYWYRQSLGQGPEFLIYFQGTGAADDSGLPNDRFFAVRPEGSVSTLKIQRTERGDSAVYLCASSRGGGTDTQYFGPGTRLTVL.

CDR3 residues: CASSFLGGVDSPLHF. The CDR3 nucleotides are TGTGCCAGCAGCTTCCTTGGGGGGGTGGATTCACCCCTCCACTTT. The rearrangement uses TRBV7-2 and TRBJ1-6; weak D call: TRBD1 (5 bases). This CDR3 comprises 15 residues. V was shortened by 3 bases and J by 8 bases, with 14 bases between the two germline ends. Germline CDR1 SGHTA, CDR2 FQGNSA.

The chain couples TRBV19 to TRBJ2-3; no clear D. V shed 3 bases and J shed 6 bases, with 13 bases lying between them. The germline CDR1 and CDR2 sequences are LNHDA and SQIVND (reference sequence). This CDR3 has 14 residues. CDR3: CASSIDFAPDTQYF. DNA for the CDR3: TGTGCCAGTAGTATCGATTTCGCCCCGGATACGCAGTATTTT. The whole variable domain, remainder taken from reference TRBV19 and TRBJ2-3, is DGGITQSPKYLFRKEGQNVTLSCEQNLNHDAMYWYRQDPGQGLRLIYYSQIVNDFQKGDIAEGYSVSREKKESFPLTVTSAQKNPTAFYLCASSIDFAPDTQYFGPGTRLTVL.

This clone turned up a few times. The CDR3 here is CASSQDGSNQPQHF. The CDR3 DNA follows: TGCGCCAGCAGCCAGGACGGAAGCAATCAGCCCCAGCATTTT. The V gene is TRBV5-1, the J gene TRBJ1-5; no firm D call. Looked up from germline, CDR1 is SGHRS and CDR2 is YFSETQ. There are 14 residues in the CDR3. V was shortened by 4 bases and J by 1 base, with 9 bases between the two germline ends. Using reference TRBV5-1 and TRBJ1-5 for the parts outside the CDR3, the full variable domain is KAGVTQTPRYLIKTRGQQVTLSCSPISGHRSVSWYQQTPGQGLQFLFEYFSETQRNKGNFPGRFSGRQFSNSRSEMNVSTLELGDSALYLCASSQDGSNQPQHFGDGTRLSIL.

This clone was detected only once. The V gene is TRBV2, the J gene TRBJ2-4; 7 positions match TRBD1. The germline V gene encodes CDR1 SNHLY and CDR2 FYNNEI. The CDR3 is made up of 13 amino acids. After removal of 8 bases from V and 6 bases from J, the junction contained 7 bases not matched to a gene. The CDR3 DNA sequence: TGTGCCAGCTGTGGGGACAGTCCAAACATTCAGTACTTC. Protein sequence: CASCGDSPNIQYF.

The V call is TRBV6-5, the J call TRBJ1-2; D not certain. Trimming took off 6 bases at V and 7 bases at J, with 18 bases between the two ends. CDR1 is MNHEY and CDR2 is SVGAGI in the germline V gene. The CDR3 is made up of 14 amino acids. CDR3 DNA sequence: TGTGCCAGCAGGCCTAACGGAAACTCCGCTGGCTACACCTTC. Amino acids: CASRPNGNSAGYTF.

This rearrangement joins TRBV29-1 to TRBJ1-2, with D unclear. The V gene lost 1 base and the J gene lost 4 bases, with 7 bases spanning the gap. The V gene's germline CDR1 is SQVTM and CDR2 ANQGSEA. This CDR3 region has 12 residues. The CDR3 DNA sequence: TGCAGCGTTGAAGGGCAGTCCTATGGCTACACCTTC. Protein sequence: CSVEGQSYGYTF.

V is TRBV5-1 and J is TRBJ1-6, with D unclear. The CDR3 is made up of 14 amino acids. With 3 bases removed from V and 6 bases from J, the gap between germline ends came to 10 bases. Germline assignment: CDR1 SGHRS and CDR2 YFSETQ. CDR3 in amino acids: CASSSEFVNSPLHF. CDR3 DNA sequence: TGCGCCAGCAGCTCCGAATTTGTTAATTCACCCCTCCACTTT.

This chain links TRBV6-1 with TRBJ2-2; TRBD1 matches 8 bases. This CDR3 contains 15 residues. The junction had 7 bases not matched to a gene; V was cut back by 5 bases and J by 5 bases. The V gene's germline CDR1 is MNHNS and CDR2 SASEGT. The CDR3 sequence: CASSLFQGATGELFF. The CDR3 DNA reads TGTGCCAGCAGTTTGTTTCAGGGGGCGACCGGGGAGCTGTTTTTT.

The chain combines TRBV7-6 with TRBJ2-6; D remains unclear. V was clipped by 3 bases and J by 0 bases, with 6 bases between them. Per the germline V gene, CDR1 is SGHVS and CDR2 is FNYEAQ. The CDR3 runs to 15 residues. The CDR3 DNA reads TGTGCCAGCAGCTTTTCTAACTCTGGGGCCAACGTCCTGACTTTC. Protein: CASSFSNSGANVLTF. Full variable domain (missing parts from reference TRBV7-6 and TRBJ2-6): GAGVSQSPRYKVTKRGQDVALRCDPISGHVSLYWYRQALGQGPEFLTYFNYEAQQDKSGLPNDRFSAERPEGSISTLTIQRTEQRDSAMYRCASSFSNSGANVLTFGAGSRLTVL.

To note about this clone: The junction differs from germline at one of its ends, possibly a read error. The chain combines TRBV5-1 with TRBJ2-7; TRBD1 agrees at 8 bases. This CDR3 is 15 amino acids long. The germline CDR1 and CDR2 sequences are SGHRS and YFSETQ. The CDR3 DNA sequence: TGCGCCAGCAGCTTGGTGCAGGGACAGGCTGGCGAGCAGTACTTT. Protein product: CASSLVQGQAGEQYF.